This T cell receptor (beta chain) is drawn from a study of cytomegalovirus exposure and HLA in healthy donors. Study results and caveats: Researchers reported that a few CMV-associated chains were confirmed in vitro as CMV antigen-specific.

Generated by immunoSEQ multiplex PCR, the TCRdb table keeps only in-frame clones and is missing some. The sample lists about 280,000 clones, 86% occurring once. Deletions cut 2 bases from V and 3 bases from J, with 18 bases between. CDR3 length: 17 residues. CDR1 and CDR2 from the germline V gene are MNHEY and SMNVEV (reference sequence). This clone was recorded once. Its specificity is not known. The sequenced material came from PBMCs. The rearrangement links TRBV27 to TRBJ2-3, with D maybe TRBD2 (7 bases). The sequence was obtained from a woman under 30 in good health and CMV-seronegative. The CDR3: CASSLRRGTPITDTQYF. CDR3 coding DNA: TGTGCCAGCAGTTTACGGCGGGGGACACCAATAACAGATACGCAGTATTTT.